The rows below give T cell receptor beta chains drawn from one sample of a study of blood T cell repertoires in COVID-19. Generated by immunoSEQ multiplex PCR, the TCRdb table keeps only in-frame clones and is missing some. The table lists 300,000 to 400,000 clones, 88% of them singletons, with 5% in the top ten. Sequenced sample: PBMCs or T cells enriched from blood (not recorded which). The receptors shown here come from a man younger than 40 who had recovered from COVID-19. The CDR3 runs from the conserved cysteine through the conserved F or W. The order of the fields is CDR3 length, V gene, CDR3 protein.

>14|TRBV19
CASSYRVYGETQYF
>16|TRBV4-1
CASSQIWQGGGNEQFF
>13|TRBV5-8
CASSLERYNEQFF
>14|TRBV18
CASSPDRVWNEQFF
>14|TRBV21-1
CASSKDRGSYEQYF
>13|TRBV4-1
CASSQDQAGAPFF
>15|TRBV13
CASSAPATGGTEAFF
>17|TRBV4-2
CASSQGPSPLENYGYTF
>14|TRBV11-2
CASSLGQVPGELFF
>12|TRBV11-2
CASSLDRLEAFF
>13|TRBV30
CAWTSSGESEQYF
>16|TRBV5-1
CASSVIPGGPGNTIYF
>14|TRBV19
CASSTWTGRSPLHF
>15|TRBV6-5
CASTQDRGLVETQYF
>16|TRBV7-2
CASSLLGSGGGEKLFF
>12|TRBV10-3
CAISVTSYEQYF
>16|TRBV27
CASSSTGLPSYNEQFF
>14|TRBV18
CASSPGTSTYEQYF
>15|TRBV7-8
CASSFVPNEKETQYF
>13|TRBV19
CASRMDRVYGYTF
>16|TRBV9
CASSPGLDSGGGEQFF
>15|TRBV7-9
CASSFGGANTGELFF
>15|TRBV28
CASNQPGTGNYGYTF
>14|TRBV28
CASSPHGENTEAFF
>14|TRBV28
CASSLQGRNEKLFF
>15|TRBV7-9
CASSLGTLRTGELFF
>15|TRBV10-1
CASSAAGGFYNEQFF
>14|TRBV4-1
CASSQEGQSYGYTF
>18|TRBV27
CASSLTAGQGVQNYGYTF
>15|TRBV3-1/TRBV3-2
CASSHRDRASYEQYF
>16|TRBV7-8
CASSSDQGQMNTEAFF
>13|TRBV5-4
CASSLGGEETQYF
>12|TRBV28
CASSLSGNTIYF
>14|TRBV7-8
CASSLGARYTEAFF
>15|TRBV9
CASSVGSGGYNEQFF
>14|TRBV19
CASKETVSNQPQHF
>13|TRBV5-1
CASSFGPGEKLFF
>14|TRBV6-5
CASTSRGPYTEAFF
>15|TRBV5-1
CASSLAAGAGNTIYF